The 30 T cell receptor beta chains presented below share a single source sample, sequenced in a study of blood T cell repertoires in COVID-19. TCRdb keeps only in-frame clones here, not all; method: immunoSEQ multiplex PCR. The sample yields approximately 470,000 clones, 75% to 90% seen once. The sequencing sample was made of PBMCs or T cells enriched from blood (not recorded which). These receptors originate from a woman aged 18-29 years who had recovered from COVID-19.

The chain recombines TRBV27 with TRBJ2-7, with a weak D call TRBD2 (5 bases). V gave up 2 bases and J gave up 6 bases, with 14 bases separating them. The CDR3 loop spans 14 amino acids. Looked up from germline, CDR1 is MNHEY and CDR2 is SMNVEV (reference sequence). The chain's CDR3 is CASSLGLGVGEQYF. As DNA, the CDR3 is TGTGCCAGCAGTTTAGGACTTGGGGTAGGCGAGCAGTACTTC.

This chain uses TRBV6-5 with TRBJ1-3; D call uncertain. Germline-derived CDR1 and CDR2 are MNHEY and SVGAGI. The CDR3 is 15 residues long. The V gene lost 7 bases and the J gene lost 4 bases, with 17 bases spanning the gap. The CDR3 DNA sequence: TGTGCCAGCATCCCCCCCGGGTCTGCGGGAAACACCATATATTTT. As protein: CASIPPGSAGNTIYF.

This clone was detected once. This sample also contains other DNA sequences that code for the same CDR3. The chain links TRBV2 to TRBJ2-1; 13 bases match TRBD2. This CDR3 spans 14 amino acids. With V trimmed by 5 bases and J by 8 bases, 3 bases remained unmatched. Germline V gene sequence: CDR1 SNHLY, CDR2 FYNNEI. The CDR3 coding sequence is TGTGCCAGCAGTCGACTAGCGGGGGGTCATGAGCAGTTCTTC. This translates into CASSRLAGGHEQFF.

The chain carries TRBV6-1 and TRBJ1-2; weak D call: TRBD1 (5 bases). With 3 bases removed from V and 2 bases from J, the gap between germline ends came to 13 bases. The CDR3 sequence is 15 residues long. The germline V gene encodes CDR1 MNHNS and CDR2 SASEGT. CDR3 bases: TGTGCCAGCAGTGATTCAGGGCGTTTGAACTATGGCTACACCTTC. Translating it yields CASSDSGRLNYGYTF.

This clone appeared once. The V call is TRBV28, the J call TRBJ2-3, with 11 bases fitting TRBD1. CDR3 length: 15 amino acids. Germline V gene sequence: CDR1 MDHEN, CDR2 SYDVKM. The ends lost 8 bases at V and 3 bases at J; junction bases unmatched: 7. The CDR3 DNA sequence: TGTGCCAGCGGAAGAGGGACAGGGGGGACAGATACGCAGTATTTT. Translating it yields CASGRGTGGTDTQYF. The full variable domain, with the rest looked up from reference TRBV28 and TRBJ2-3, is DVKVTQSSRYLVKRTGEKVFLECVQDMDHENMFWYRQDPGLGLRLIYFSYDVKMKEKGDIPEGYSVSREKKERFSLILESASTNQTSMYLCASGRGTGGTDTQYFGPGTRLTVL.

V usage is TRBV27 and J usage is TRBJ1-2; 9 bases are shared with TRBD1. J was trimmed by 7 bases and V by 4 bases; bases with no gene match: 7. The V gene's germline CDR1 is MNHEY and CDR2 SMNVEV (reference sequence). CDR3 length: 14 residues. CDR3 residues: CASSSYRGQGGYTF. Written as DNA, the CDR3 is TGTGCCAGCAGTTCATACAGGGGGCAGGGTGGCTACACCTTC.

The V gene is TRBV5-1, the J gene TRBJ2-7; 11 bases are shared with TRBD2. The V gene end was trimmed by 0 bases and the J gene end by 4 bases; junction bases not matched to a gene: 3. Germline V gene sequence: CDR1 SGHRS, CDR2 YFSETQ. There are 15 residues in the CDR3. The CDR3 loop is CASSLELAGGYEQYF. CDR3 nucleotide sequence: TGCGCCAGCAGCTTGGAGCTAGCGGGGGGTTACGAGCAGTACTTC.

On this clone: The sample carries other DNA sequences with the same CDR3. The rearrangement uses TRBV5-5 and TRBJ1-3; D remains unclear. CDR1 and CDR2 (germline): SGHKS, YYEKEE (reference sequence). The CDR3 totals 15 residues. The V gene lost 3 bases and the J gene lost 0 bases, with 10 bases spanning the gap. CDR3 in DNA: TGTGCCAGCAGCTCGCCCGGTGTCTCTGGAAACACCATATATTTT. Its protein is CASSSPGVSGNTIYF.

Only one count was recorded for this clone. The V call is TRBV4-1, the J call TRBJ2-7; D is perhaps TRBD1 (5 bases). Germline assignment: CDR1 MGHRA and CDR2 YSYEKL. The CDR3 is 15 amino acids. V lost 0 bases and J lost 3, with 12 bases in between. The CDR3 DNA sequence: TGCGCCAGCAGCCAAGATCGGTCAGGGTTCTACGAGCAGTACTTC. Translated: CASSQDRSGFYEQYF.

V gene TRBV10-1 combines with J gene TRBJ2-1; possible D gene TRBD1, 5 bases. Germline lookup yields CDR1 WNHNN and CDR2 SYGVQD (reference sequence). CDR3 length: 14 amino acids. Trimming removed 4 bases from V and 5 bases from J, with 12 bases in between. This CDR3 reads CASSVQVLDNEQFF. As DNA, the CDR3 is TGCGCCAGCAGTGTACAGGTTTTGGACAATGAGCAGTTCTTC.

The rearrangement uses TRBV30 and TRBJ2-5; D gene unclear. This CDR3 spans 12 amino acids. V shed 3 bases and J shed 5 bases, with 10 bases lying between them. Germline CDR1 and CDR2: GTSNPN and SVGIG (reference sequence). Here the CDR3 reads CAWRARAETQYF. For the CDR3, the DNA is TGTGCCTGGAGAGCTAGAGCGGAGACCCAGTACTTC.

V and J are TRBV19 and TRBJ1-4; D not certain. CDR1 and CDR2 from the germline V gene are LNHDA and SQIVND (reference sequence). Trimming shortened V by 3 bases and J by 5 bases, and 13 bases separated the two germline ends. The CDR3 loop spans 15 amino acids. The CDR3 is CASSIAVPPNEKLFF. In nucleotides, the CDR3 is TGTGCCAGTAGTATTGCGGTCCCTCCGAATGAAAAACTGTTTTTT.

This clone was counted a single time. The J gene is TRBJ1-5, the V gene TRBV7-8; no firm D call. The CDR3 spans 16 residues. V gave up 2 bases and J gave up 0 bases, with 11 bases separating them. Germline-derived CDR1 and CDR2 are SGHVS and FQNEAQ. In DNA, the CDR3 is TGTGCCAGCAGCTTATCCAGTTCTGATAGCAATCAGCCCCAGCATTTT. As protein: CASSLSSSDSNQPQHF.

The chain carries TRBV3-1 (or the pseudogene TRBV3-2) and TRBJ2-7; TRBD1 matches at 9 bases. In germline, CDR1 is LGHDT, CDR2 YNNKEL (reference sequence). V lost 0 bases, J lost 7 bases, and 7 bases stayed unmatched. CDR3 length: 15 residues. CDR3 coding DNA: TGTGCCAGCAGCCAAGATGCGACAGGGGGAGGGGAGCAGTACTTC. Its protein is CASSQDATGGGEQYF.

The genes are TRBV14 and TRBJ2-7; 10 nucleotides match TRBD1. The J segment lost 8 bases and the V segment lost 1 base, leaving 8 bases of the junction unmatched. The CDR3 totals 15 residues. Germline assignment: CDR1 SGHDN and CDR2 FVKESK. CDR3: CASSQASGTGVQQYF. CDR3 DNA: TGTGCCAGCAGCCAAGCTTCCGGGACAGGGGTTCAGCAGTACTTC.

This sequence joins TRBV19 and TRBJ1-1; D not resolved. Trimming cost V 1 base and J 1 base, with 19 bases left between them. Germline loops: CDR1 LNHDA, CDR2 SQIVND (reference sequence). This CDR3 spans 18 amino acids. CDR3 region: CASSIGLGGGPGNTEAFF. The CDR3, as DNA: TGTGCCAGTAGTATAGGGCTCGGAGGAGGGCCGGGGAACACTGAAGCTTTCTTT.

This clone has ten or more counts. V gene TRBV12-3 or TRBV12-4 combines with J gene TRBJ1-1; 7 nucleotides line up with TRBD1. CDR3 length: 13 residues. The V gene end was trimmed by 7 bases and the J gene end by 4 bases; junction bases not matched to a gene: 6. The DNA of the CDR3 is TGTGCCAGCACCTTCGCAGGGGGCACTGAAGCTTTCTTT. As protein: CASTFAGGTEAFF.

The chain combines TRBV9 with TRBJ2-3; TRBD2 agrees at 9 bases. The ends lost 4 bases at V and 1 base at J; junction bases unmatched: 10. The germline CDR1 and CDR2 sequences are SGDLS and YYNGEE. This CDR3 contains 17 residues. The CDR3, as DNA: TGTGCCAGCAGCAAAAGTAATATAGCGGGGGGCACAGATACGCAGTATTTT. Translating gives CASSKSNIAGGTDTQYF.

The V call is TRBV6-5, the J call TRBJ2-2; 7 bases map to TRBD2. Germline assignment: CDR1 MNHEY and CDR2 SVGAGI. Trimming at V came to 11 bases and at J to 5 bases, leaving 14 bases not matched to a gene. This CDR3 comprises 15 residues. CDR3 region: CAGTRTRENTGELFF. The CDR3 DNA reads TGTGCCGGAACCCGGACTAGGGAGAATACCGGGGAGCTGTTTTTT.

The chain employs TRBV19 and TRBJ1-1, with a possible D match to TRBD1 (5 bases). V lost 7 bases to trimming and J lost 3 bases, with 15 bases between them. Germline assignment: CDR1 LNHDA and CDR2 SQIVND (reference sequence). CDR3 length: 14 amino acids. The DNA of the CDR3 is TGTGCCAGTACCATGGGTCGGGGGTACACTGAAGCTTTCTTT. It is translated as CASTMGRGYTEAFF.

This rearrangement joins TRBV29-1 to TRBJ1-2, with D perhaps matching TRBD1 (6 bases). Germline V gene lookup returns CDR1 SQVTM and CDR2 ANQGSEA. Trimming took off 6 bases at V and 2 bases at J, with 13 bases between the two ends. CDR3 size: 13 residues. Written as DNA, the CDR3 is TGCAGCGTCTCGACCGGGACAAACTATGGCTACACCTTC. This translates into CSVSTGTNYGYTF.

The CDR3 protein is CASSQTGRTEAFF. The CDR3 coding sequence is TGTGCCAGCAGCCAGACAGGACGGACTGAAGCTTTCTTT. The chain couples TRBV12-3 or TRBV12-4 to TRBJ1-1, with D perhaps TRBD1 (6 bases). Deletions cut 6 bases from V and 5 bases from J, with 13 bases between. The CDR3 has 13 amino acids.

The chain recombines TRBV5-1 with TRBJ2-5; 7 nucleotides align to TRBD1. CDR3 length equals 15 residues. Trimming took 0 bases from V and 3 from J; bases not matched to a gene: 5. The germline gives CDR1 SGHRS, CDR2 YFSETQ. CDR3 in DNA: TGCGCCAGCAGCTTGGGGCCTCAGGGGGAAGAGACCCAGTACTTC. Residues: CASSLGPQGEETQYF.

The chain couples TRBV30 to TRBJ1-2; D call uncertain. V was trimmed by 4 bases and J by 8 bases, leaving 17 bases between them. The CDR3 sequence is 13 residues long. The germline V gene encodes CDR1 GTSNPN and CDR2 SVGIG (reference sequence). In nucleotides, the CDR3 is TGTGCCTGGACCGGGGAAAGTGAAGGAGGCTACACCTTC. Encoded protein: CAWTGESEGGYTF.

The table lists this clone with a count of one. The chain links TRBV7-9 to TRBJ1-2; D is uncertain. V lost 1 base and J lost 4, with 7 bases in between. Germline assignment: CDR1 SEHNR and CDR2 FQNEAQ (reference sequence). This CDR3 spans 13 amino acids. The CDR3 sequence is CASSLVGLYGYTF. The CDR3 DNA reads TGTGCCAGCAGCTTAGTCGGTCTCTATGGCTACACCTTC. The complete variable domain, with remaining parts taken from reference TRBV7-9 and TRBJ1-2, reads DTGVSQNPRHKITKRGQNVTFRCDPISEHNRLYWYRQTLGQGPEFLTYFQNEAQLEKSRLLSDRFSAERPKGSFSTLEIQRTEQGDSAMYLCASSLVGLYGYTFGSGTRLTVV.

This clone has a handful of counts. Other DNA sequences in this sample translate to the same CDR3. This chain joins TRBV19 and TRBJ1-5, with D unresolved. The germline V gene encodes CDR1 LNHDA and CDR2 SQIVND (reference sequence). This CDR3 has 12 residues. V gave up 2 bases and J gave up 7 bases, with 6 bases separating them. Written as DNA, the CDR3 is TGTGCCAGTAGTATATTGAGCCAGCCCCAGCATTTT. It codes for CASSILSQPQHF.

A note on this clone: At one end the junction does not follow the germline gene, possibly because of a read error. The gene calls are TRBV28 and TRBJ2-2; TRBD2 agrees at 8 bases. The CDR3 extends over 13 amino acids. The germline CDR1 and CDR2 sequences are MDHEN and SYDVKM. CDR3 nucleotides: TGCGCGTGGGGACTAGGATATGGCGGGGAGCTGTTTTTT. It encodes CAWGLGYGGELFF. Variable domain in full (rest from reference TRBV28 and TRBJ2-2): DVKVTQSSRYLVKRTGEKVFLECVQDMDHENMFWYRQDPGLGLRLIYFSYDVKMKEKGDIPEGYSVSREKKERFSLILESASTNQTSMYLCAWGLGYGGELFFGEGSRLTVL.

Remarks on this clone: The sample has other DNA sequences that encode this CDR3 too. The chain links TRBV5-1 to TRBJ1-5; TRBD1 is a possible D gene (5 bases). This CDR3 is built from 15 residues. Germline CDR1 is SGHRS and CDR2 is YFSETQ. V lost 1 base and J 2 bases, leaving 10 bases between the germline ends. The CDR3 spells CASSLTGIGNQPQHF. CDR3 DNA sequence: TGCGCCAGCAGCTTGACAGGTATTGGCAATCAGCCCCAGCATTTT.

The chain joins TRBV7-8 to TRBJ2-7; D perhaps matches TRBD1 (6 bases). CDR3 length equals 15 residues. Trimming took off 10 bases at V and 1 base at J, with 20 bases between the two ends. Germline CDR1 is SGHVS and CDR2 is FQNEAQ. The CDR3 DNA sequence: TGTGCCACCCAGACTCGCCGGGACATATCCTACGAGCAGTACTTC. Translating gives CATQTRRDISYEQYF.

This clone was counted only a few times. The chain carries TRBV2 and TRBJ2-2, with D maybe TRBD1 (5 bases). The V gene's germline CDR1 is SNHLY and CDR2 FYNNEI. CDR3 length equals 14 residues. Trimming removed 7 bases at V and 0 bases at J, with 9 bases between. The chain's CDR3 is CASKKGANTGELFF. CDR3 coding DNA: TGTGCCAGCAAGAAAGGGGCGAACACCGGGGAGCTGTTTTTT.